The T cell receptor beta chain under discussion was sequenced for a study of blood T cells in healthy people across ages. General study findings and limits: CMV status of donors was unknown, possibly confounding expanded clonotype changes. What prevented conclusive comparison of naive and antigen-experienced cells was that PBMCs were unsorted.

V dropped 2 bases and J dropped 9 bases, with 8 bases sitting between them. The CDR3 covers 11 residues. CDR1 SGHTA and CDR2 FQGNSA come from the germline V gene. For this clonotype: Its cognate antigen is unknown. This clone may be a read error of a much larger clone one base away.

Isolation recovered at least 7 million PBMCs from every sample. Primed by a sample-barcoded 5' primer and a J-beta primer mix, a second PCR proceeded for 7 to 11 cycles. Each sample provided no less than 3 million CDR3-containing paired-end reads. TCRdb analysed the 5' RACE reads with MiXCR anew, one entry per CDR3 protein. The sample lists 1.5 million to 2 million distinct CDR3 sequences; approximately 28% were seen once. The chain recombines TRBV7-2 with TRBJ2-7; D unresolved. The sample consisted of blood. This clonotype originated in a woman younger than 45 in good health. The CDR3 spells CASSLSHVQYF. As DNA, the CDR3 is TGTGCCAGCAGCTTATCTCATGTGCAGTACTTC.